What follows describes a single T cell receptor (beta chain). Its antigen is not known. The sample originates from a study of cytomegalovirus exposure and HLA in healthy donors. Study findings and constraints: Reports credit the classifier with highly specific, highly sensitive diagnosis of cytomegalovirus status. Many donors shared some public TCRs, even though most TCR sequences were rare. Cytomegalovirus association was listed for around 170 TCR beta chains.

Libraries were prepared by immunoSEQ multiplex PCR; TCRdb keeps only in-frame clonotypes and omits some of them. Among fewer than 120,000 clones listed, roughly 90% were seen once. The CDR3 loop spans 17 amino acids. The trim removed 2 bases at V and 0 bases at J, leaving 6 bases unmatched. CDR1 SEHNR and CDR2 FQNEAQ come from the germline V gene (reference sequence). Specimen: PBMCs. The chain carries TRBV7-9 and TRBJ2-2; 7 bases align to TRBD2. The TCR originated in a woman under 30 in good health and CMV-seronegative. The CDR3 is CASSLSGKHANTGELFF. The CDR3 nucleotides are TGTGCCAGCAGCTTAAGCGGGAAACACGCGAACACCGGGGAGCTGTTTTTT. Full variable domain (remainder filled in from reference TRBV7-9 and TRBJ2-2): DTGVSQNPRHKITKRGQNVTFRCDPISEHNRLYWYRQTLGQGPEFLTYFQNEAQLEKSRLLSDRFSAERPKGSFSTLEIQRTEQGDSAMYLCASSLSGKHANTGELFFGEGSRLTVL.